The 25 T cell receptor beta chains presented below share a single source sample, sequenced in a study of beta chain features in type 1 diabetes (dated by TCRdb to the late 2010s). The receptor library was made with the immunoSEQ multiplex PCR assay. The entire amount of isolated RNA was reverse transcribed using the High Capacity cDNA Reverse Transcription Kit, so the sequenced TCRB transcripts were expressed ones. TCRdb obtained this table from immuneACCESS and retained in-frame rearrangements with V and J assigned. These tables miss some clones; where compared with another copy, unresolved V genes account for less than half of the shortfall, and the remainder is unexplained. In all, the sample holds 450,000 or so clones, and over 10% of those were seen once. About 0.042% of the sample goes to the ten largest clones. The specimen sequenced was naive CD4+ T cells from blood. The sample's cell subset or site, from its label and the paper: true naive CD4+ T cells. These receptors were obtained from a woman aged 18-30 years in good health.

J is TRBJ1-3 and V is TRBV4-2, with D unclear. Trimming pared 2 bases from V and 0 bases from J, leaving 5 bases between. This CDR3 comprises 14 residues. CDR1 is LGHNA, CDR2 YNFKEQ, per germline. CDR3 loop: CASSQKGSGNTIYF. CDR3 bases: TGTGCCAGCAGCCAAAAGGGCTCTGGAAACACCATATATTTT.

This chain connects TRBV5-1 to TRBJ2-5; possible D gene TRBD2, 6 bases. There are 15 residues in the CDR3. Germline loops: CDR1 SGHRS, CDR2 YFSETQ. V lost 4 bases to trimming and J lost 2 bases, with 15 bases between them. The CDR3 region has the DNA TGCGCCAGCAGCACCTCAGGGACTCCTCAAGAGACCCAGTACTTC. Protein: CASSTSGTPQETQYF.

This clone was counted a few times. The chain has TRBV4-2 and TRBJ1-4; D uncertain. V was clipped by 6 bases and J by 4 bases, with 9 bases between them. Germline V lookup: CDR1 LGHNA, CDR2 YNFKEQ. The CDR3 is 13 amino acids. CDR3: CASRPGNNEKLFF. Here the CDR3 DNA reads TGTGCCAGCAGGCCCGGGAATAATGAAAAACTGTTTTTT.

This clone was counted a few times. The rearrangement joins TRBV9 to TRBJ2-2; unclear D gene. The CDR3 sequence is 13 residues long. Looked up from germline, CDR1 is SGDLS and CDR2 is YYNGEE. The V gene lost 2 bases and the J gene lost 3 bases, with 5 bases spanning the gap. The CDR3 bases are TGTGCCAGCAGCGTGGTTTACACCGGGGAGCTGTTTTTT. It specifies CASSVVYTGELFF.

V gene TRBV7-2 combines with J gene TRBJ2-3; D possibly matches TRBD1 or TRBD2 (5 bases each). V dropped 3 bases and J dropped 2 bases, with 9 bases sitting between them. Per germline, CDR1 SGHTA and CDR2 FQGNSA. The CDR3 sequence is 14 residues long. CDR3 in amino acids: CASSFEGLTDTQYF. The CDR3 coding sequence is TGTGCCAGCAGCTTCGAGGGGCTCACAGATACGCAGTATTTT. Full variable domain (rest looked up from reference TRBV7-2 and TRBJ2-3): GAGVSQSPSNKVTEKGKDVELRCDPISGHTALYWYRQSLGQGLEFLIYFQGNSAPDKSGLPSDRFSAERTGGSVSTLTIQRTQQEDSAVYLCASSFEGLTDTQYFGPGTRLTVL.

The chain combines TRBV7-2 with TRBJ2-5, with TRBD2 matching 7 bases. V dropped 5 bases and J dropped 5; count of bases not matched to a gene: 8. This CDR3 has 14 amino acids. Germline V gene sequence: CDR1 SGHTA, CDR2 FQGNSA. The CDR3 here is CASSTAGRRETQYF. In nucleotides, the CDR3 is TGTGCCAGCAGCACAGCGGGGAGGCGGGAGACCCAGTACTTC.

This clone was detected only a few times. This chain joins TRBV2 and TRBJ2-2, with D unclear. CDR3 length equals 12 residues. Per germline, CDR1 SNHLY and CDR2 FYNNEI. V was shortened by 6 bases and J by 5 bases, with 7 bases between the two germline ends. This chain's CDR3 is CASREKTGELFF. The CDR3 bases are TGTGCCAGCAGGGAGAAAACCGGGGAGCTGTTTTTT.

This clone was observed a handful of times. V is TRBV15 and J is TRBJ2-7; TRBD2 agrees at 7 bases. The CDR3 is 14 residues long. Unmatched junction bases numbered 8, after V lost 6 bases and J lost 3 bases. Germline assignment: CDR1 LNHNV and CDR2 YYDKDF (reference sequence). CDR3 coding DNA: TGTGCCACCAGGAGAATAGCGGGTAGCTACGAGCAGTACTTC. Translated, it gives CATRRIAGSYEQYF.

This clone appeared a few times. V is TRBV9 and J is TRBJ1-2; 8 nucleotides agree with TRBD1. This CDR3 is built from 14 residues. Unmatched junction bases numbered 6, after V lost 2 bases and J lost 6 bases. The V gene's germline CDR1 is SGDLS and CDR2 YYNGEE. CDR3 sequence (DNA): TGTGCCAGCAGCGTGAGACAGGGGATCAATGGCTACACCTTC. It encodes CASSVRQGINGYTF.

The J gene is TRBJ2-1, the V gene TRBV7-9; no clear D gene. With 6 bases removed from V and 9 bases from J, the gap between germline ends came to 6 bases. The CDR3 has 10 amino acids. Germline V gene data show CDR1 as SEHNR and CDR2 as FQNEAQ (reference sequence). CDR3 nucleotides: TGTGCCAGCAGTAATTTTGAGCAGTTCTTC. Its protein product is CASSNFEQFF.

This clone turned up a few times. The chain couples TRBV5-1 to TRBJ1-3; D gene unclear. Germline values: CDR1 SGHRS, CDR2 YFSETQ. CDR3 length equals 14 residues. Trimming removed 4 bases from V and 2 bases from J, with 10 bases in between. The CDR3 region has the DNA TGCGCCAGCAGCGACACAGTGACTGGAAACACCATATATTTT. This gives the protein CASSDTVTGNTIYF.

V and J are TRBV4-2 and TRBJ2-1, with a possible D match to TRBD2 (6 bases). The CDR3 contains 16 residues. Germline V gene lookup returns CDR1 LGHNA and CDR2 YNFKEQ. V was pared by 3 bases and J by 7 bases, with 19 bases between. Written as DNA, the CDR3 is TGTGCCAGCAGCCAGAAAACGCGGGGCGGGGCAAATGAGCAGTTCTTC. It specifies CASSQKTRGGANEQFF.

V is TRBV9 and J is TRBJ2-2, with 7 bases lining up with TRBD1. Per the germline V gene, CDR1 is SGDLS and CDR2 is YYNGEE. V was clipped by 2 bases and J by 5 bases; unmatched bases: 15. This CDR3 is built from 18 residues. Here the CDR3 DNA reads TGTGCCAGCAGCGTCAGCCAGGGGGTAGGGTATTTGACCGGGGAGCTGTTTTTT. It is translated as CASSVSQGVGYLTGELFF.

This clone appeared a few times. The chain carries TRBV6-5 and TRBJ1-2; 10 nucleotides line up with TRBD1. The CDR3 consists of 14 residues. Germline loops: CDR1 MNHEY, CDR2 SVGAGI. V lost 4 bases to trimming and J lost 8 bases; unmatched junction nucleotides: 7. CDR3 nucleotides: TGTGCCAGCAGTTGGGACAGGGGCGCATGGGGCTACACCTTC. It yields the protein CASSWDRGAWGYTF.

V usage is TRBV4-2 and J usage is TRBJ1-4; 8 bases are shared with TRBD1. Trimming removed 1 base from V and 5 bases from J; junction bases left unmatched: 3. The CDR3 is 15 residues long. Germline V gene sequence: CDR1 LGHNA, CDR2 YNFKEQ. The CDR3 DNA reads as TGTGCCAGCAGCCAAGGAACAGGGGGAAATGAAAAACTGTTTTTT. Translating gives CASSQGTGGNEKLFF.

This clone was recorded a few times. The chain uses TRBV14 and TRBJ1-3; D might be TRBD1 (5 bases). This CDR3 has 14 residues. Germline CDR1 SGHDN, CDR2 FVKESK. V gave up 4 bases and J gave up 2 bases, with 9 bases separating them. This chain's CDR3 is CASSPGHAGNTIYF. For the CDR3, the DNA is TGTGCCAGCAGCCCAGGACATGCTGGAAACACCATATATTTT.

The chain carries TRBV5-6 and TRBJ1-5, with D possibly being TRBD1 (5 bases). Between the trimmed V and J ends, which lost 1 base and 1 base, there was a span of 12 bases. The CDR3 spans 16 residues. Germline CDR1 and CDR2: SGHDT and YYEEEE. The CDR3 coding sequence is TGTGCCAGCAGCTTGAAAGGGGAGATAAGCAATCAGCCCCAGCATTTT. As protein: CASSLKGEISNQPQHF.

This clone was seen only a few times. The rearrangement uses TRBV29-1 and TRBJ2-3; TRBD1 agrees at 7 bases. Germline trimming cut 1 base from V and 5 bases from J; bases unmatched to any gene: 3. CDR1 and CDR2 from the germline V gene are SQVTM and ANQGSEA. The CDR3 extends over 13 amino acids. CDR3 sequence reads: CSVEGAGGDTQYF. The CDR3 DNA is TGCAGCGTTGAAGGGGCAGGGGGAGATACGCAGTATTTT.

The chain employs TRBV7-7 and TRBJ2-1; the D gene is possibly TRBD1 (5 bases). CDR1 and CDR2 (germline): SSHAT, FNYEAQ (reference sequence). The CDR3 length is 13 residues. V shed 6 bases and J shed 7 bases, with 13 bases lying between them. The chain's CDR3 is CASSRAGLNEQFF. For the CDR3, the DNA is TGTGCCAGCAGTAGGGCAGGGCTGAATGAGCAGTTCTTC.

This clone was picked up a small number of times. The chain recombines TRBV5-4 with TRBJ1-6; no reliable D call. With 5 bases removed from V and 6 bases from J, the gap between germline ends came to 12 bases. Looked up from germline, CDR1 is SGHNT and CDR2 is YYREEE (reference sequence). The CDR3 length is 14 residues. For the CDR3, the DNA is TGTGCCAGCAGTTTTACCACGGGTAATTCACCCCTCCACTTT. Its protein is CASSFTTGNSPLHF.

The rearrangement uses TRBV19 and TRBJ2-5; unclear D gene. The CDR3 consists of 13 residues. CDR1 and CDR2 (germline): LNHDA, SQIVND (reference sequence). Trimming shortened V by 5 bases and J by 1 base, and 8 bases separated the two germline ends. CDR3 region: CASSGHGQETQYF. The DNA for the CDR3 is TGTGCCAGTAGTGGGCACGGCCAAGAGACCCAGTACTTC.

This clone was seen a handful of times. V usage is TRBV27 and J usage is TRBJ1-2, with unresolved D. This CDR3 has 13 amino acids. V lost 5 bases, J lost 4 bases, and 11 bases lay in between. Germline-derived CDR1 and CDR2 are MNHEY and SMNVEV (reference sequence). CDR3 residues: CASSINPVYGYTF. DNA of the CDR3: TGTGCCAGCAGTATTAATCCCGTCTATGGCTACACCTTC.

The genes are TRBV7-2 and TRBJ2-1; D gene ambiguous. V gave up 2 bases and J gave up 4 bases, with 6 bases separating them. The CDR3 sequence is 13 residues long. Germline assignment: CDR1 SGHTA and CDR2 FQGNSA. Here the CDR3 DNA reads TGTGCCAGCAGCTTAAATGGGTACAATGAGCAGTTCTTC. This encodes CASSLNGYNEQFF.

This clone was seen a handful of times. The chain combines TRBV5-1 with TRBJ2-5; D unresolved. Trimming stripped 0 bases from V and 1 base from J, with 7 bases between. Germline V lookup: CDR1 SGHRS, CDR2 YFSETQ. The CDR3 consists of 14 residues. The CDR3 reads CASSLDWSQETQYF. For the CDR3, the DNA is TGCGCCAGCAGCTTGGATTGGAGCCAAGAGACCCAGTACTTC. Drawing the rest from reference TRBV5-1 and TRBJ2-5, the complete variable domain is KAGVTQTPRYLIKTRGQQVTLSCSPISGHRSVSWYQQTPGQGLQFLFEYFSETQRNKGNFPGRFSGRQFSNSRSEMNVSTLELGDSALYLCASSLDWSQETQYFGPGTRLLVL.

CDR3 coding DNA: TGCAGCGTTGCCACCCCGGGCCTCGAGCAGTACTTC. As protein: CSVATPGLEQYF. The rearrangement uses TRBV29-1 and TRBJ2-7; D gene uncertain. CDR3 length: 12 amino acids. The ends were cut back, 4 bases at V and 6 bases at J, with 13 bases in the middle. The V gene's germline CDR1 is SQVTM and CDR2 ANQGSEA.